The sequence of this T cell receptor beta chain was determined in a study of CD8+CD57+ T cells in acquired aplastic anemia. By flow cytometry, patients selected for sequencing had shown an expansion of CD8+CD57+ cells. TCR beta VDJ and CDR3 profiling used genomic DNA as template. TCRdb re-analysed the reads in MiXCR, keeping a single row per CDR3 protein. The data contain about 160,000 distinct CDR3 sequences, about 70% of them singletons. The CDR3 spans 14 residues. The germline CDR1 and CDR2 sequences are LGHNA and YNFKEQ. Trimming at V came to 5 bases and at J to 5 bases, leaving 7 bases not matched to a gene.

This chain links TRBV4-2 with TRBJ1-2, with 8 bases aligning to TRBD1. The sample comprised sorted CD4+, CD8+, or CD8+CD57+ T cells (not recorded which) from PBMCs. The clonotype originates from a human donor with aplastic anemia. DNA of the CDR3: TGTGCCAGCAGCGATCGGACAGGGAGGTATGGCTACACCTTC. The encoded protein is CASSDRTGRYGYTF.